The present entry profiles one TCR beta chain with its context. The data were obtained in a study of shared clonotypes between healthy human individuals. Assay: immunoSEQ multiplex PCR; the TCRdb copy retains only in-frame clones and omits some. The sample contains over 950,000 clones, approximately 75% of which appear only once. This CDR3 is built from 17 residues. The V end lost 0 bases, the J end lost 2 bases, and 13 bases lay between the germline ends. Per germline, CDR1 LNHNV and CDR2 YYDKDF (reference sequence). The chain is built from TRBV15 and TRBJ2-2, with a weak D call TRBD2 (6 bases). The receptor comes from a man aged 18 to 30 in good health. Some clones in this sample may be carry-over from other donors' samples. The sample was memory CD4+ T cells from PBMCs. The subset is: CD45RA-negative fraction. For the CDR3, the DNA is TGTGCCACCAGCAGAGATCTACTAGCCGCCAACACCGGGGAGCTGTTTTTT. Amino acids: CATSRDLLAANTGELFF.